Shown below are 31 T cell receptor beta chains from a single sample sequenced in a study of T cell changes during pregnancy in multiple sclerosis. The protocol was immunoSEQ multiplex PCR, while the TCRdb copy is restricted to in-frame clones and leaves out a portion. The profile covers roughly 100,000 clones, with around 94% appearing a single time and about 0.9% taken by the ten largest. The sequenced sample was peripheral blood, obtained after pregnancy. These receptors were obtained from a female donor with multiple sclerosis, enrolled in a pregnancy study.

The chain has TRBV6-5 and TRBJ1-2; unclear D gene. Germline V gives CDR1 MNHEY, CDR2 SVGAGI. This CDR3 is built from 13 residues. With 2 bases removed from V and 3 bases from J, the gap between germline ends came to 7 bases. This CDR3 reads CASSYGHYYGYTF. The DNA of the CDR3 is TGTGCCAGCAGTTACGGGCACTACTATGGCTACACCTTC.

The chain uses TRBV27 and TRBJ2-7, with 7 bases lining up with TRBD1. Germline CDR1 reads MNHEY; CDR2 reads SMNVEV (reference sequence). The CDR3 is 14 residues long. J gave up 2 bases and V 5 bases, and 6 bases lay outside the gene matches. The CDR3 nucleotides read TGTGCCAGCAGTCCACGGACAGGTCCCTACGAGCAGTACTTC. It codes for CASSPRTGPYEQYF.

CDR3 loop: CASSEARPGGIYNEQFF. The DNA for the CDR3 is TGTGCCAGCAGTGAAGCTCGTCCGGGCGGGATCTACAATGAGCAGTTCTTC. The chain recombines TRBV6-1 with TRBJ2-1; D is possibly TRBD2 (6 bases). The germline gives CDR1 MNHNS, CDR2 SASEGT. The CDR3 is 17 amino acids. V dropped 0 bases and J dropped 3 bases, with 15 bases sitting between them.

This rearrangement joins TRBV2 to TRBJ1-3, with 7 positions matching TRBD1. V trimming: 5 bases; J trimming: 0 bases; junction bases outside the gene matches: 4. This CDR3 contains 15 residues. The germline V gene encodes CDR1 SNHLY and CDR2 FYNNEI. The CDR3 DNA is TGTGCCAGCAGTCTGACAGGGAGCTCTGGAAACACCATATATTTT. Translating gives CASSLTGSSGNTIYF.

The V gene is TRBV5-1, the J gene TRBJ2-2; 10 bases fit TRBD1. CDR1 is SGHRS and CDR2 is YFSETQ in the germline V gene. The CDR3 covers 17 residues. V lost 3 bases and J lost 0; bases outside the gene matches: 5. CDR3 sequence (DNA): TGCGCCAGCAGCTCAGGACAGGGGGATTCGAACACCGGGGAGCTGTTTTTT. Protein: CASSSGQGDSNTGELFF.

V usage is TRBV2 and J usage is TRBJ2-1, with D possibly matching TRBD2 (5 bases). The germline V gene has CDR1 SNHLY and CDR2 FYNNEI. The CDR3 is 13 residues long. V was clipped by 6 bases and J by 8 bases, with 14 bases between them. DNA for the CDR3: TGTGCCAGCAGAGAGGGAGTAGCCGATGAGCAGTTCTTC. Translated: CASREGVADEQFF.

This chain joins TRBV6-6 and TRBJ2-1; D possibly corresponds to TRBD1 (6 bases). V was clipped by 4 bases and J by 7 bases, with 8 bases between them. The germline gives CDR1 MNHNY, CDR2 SVGAGI (reference sequence). The CDR3 is 12 residues long. In nucleotides, the CDR3 is TGTGCCAGCAGTTTTCAGGGGAATGAGCAGTTCTTC. It yields the protein CASSFQGNEQFF.

The chain uses TRBV10-2 and TRBJ1-1; no clear D. V dropped 8 bases and J dropped 2 bases, with 9 bases sitting between them. Germline values: CDR1 WSHSY, CDR2 SAAADI. The CDR3 is 12 amino acids. CDR3 nucleotide sequence: TGCGCCAGCTTGGGAGGTAACACTGAAGCTTTCTTT. Protein sequence: CASLGGNTEAFF.

The CDR3 sequence: CASSWTGVGGELFF. The CDR3 coding sequence is TGTGCCAGCAGCTGGACAGGGGTTGGCGGGGAGCTGTTTTTT. J is TRBJ2-2 and V is TRBV2; 9 bases line up with TRBD1. Germline V gene data show CDR1 as SNHLY and CDR2 as FYNNEI. The CDR3 totals 14 residues. Losses at the gene ends were 6 bases for V and 7 bases for J; bases not matched to a gene: 6. Drawing the rest from reference TRBV2 and TRBJ2-2, the complete variable domain is EPEVTQTPSHQVTQMGQEVILRCVPISNHLYFYWYRQILGQKVEFLVSFYNNEISEKSEIFDDQFSVERPDGSNFTLKIRSTKLEDSAMYFCASSWTGVGGELFFGEGSRLTVL.

This sequence joins TRBV7-9 and TRBJ2-7, with 7 bases aligning to TRBD1. Germline V gene lookup returns CDR1 SEHNR and CDR2 FQNEAQ (reference sequence). The CDR3 is 14 residues long. Trimming cost V 6 bases and J 2 bases; bases outside gene matches: 7. The CDR3 sequence is CASSPTGATYEQYF. The CDR3 region has the DNA TGTGCCAGCAGTCCAACAGGGGCTACCTACGAGCAGTACTTC. Full variable domain (outside the CDR3, taken from reference TRBV7-9 and TRBJ2-7): DTGVSQNPRHKITKRGQNVTFRCDPISEHNRLYWYRQTLGQGPEFLTYFQNEAQLEKSRLLSDRFSAERPKGSFSTLEIQRTEQGDSAMYLCASSPTGATYEQYFGPGTRLTVT.

The chain has TRBV5-5 and TRBJ1-2; a weak D match, TRBD1 (5 bases). CDR3 size: 13 residues. Germline V lookup: CDR1 SGHKS, CDR2 YYEKEE (reference sequence). Trimming shortened V by 1 base and J by 8 bases, and 12 bases separated the two germline ends. CDR3 sequence (DNA): TGTGCCAGCAGCTTGAGTGGTAGGGGCGGCTACACCTTC. It codes for CASSLSGRGGYTF.

The gene calls are TRBV6-5 and TRBJ2-5, with D possibly matching TRBD1 (7 bases). CDR1 and CDR2 (germline): MNHEY, SVGAGI. The CDR3 length is 11 residues. V was pared by 6 bases and J by 10 bases, with 12 bases between. Here the CDR3 reads CASRQGGNQYF. In DNA, the CDR3 is TGTGCCAGCAGGCAGGGGGGTAACCAGTACTTC.

There are a few counts of this clone. The chain has TRBV11-2 and TRBJ1-5, with D possibly being TRBD1 (6 bases). This CDR3 comprises 17 residues. Germline assignment: CDR1 SGHAT and CDR2 FQNNGV. V lost 1 base to trimming and J lost 4 bases, with 17 bases between them. The CDR3 here is CASSLAYRVVVNQPQHF. CDR3 in DNA: TGTGCCAGCAGCTTAGCTTACAGGGTTGTGGTTAATCAGCCCCAGCATTTT.

V usage is TRBV29-1 and J usage is TRBJ1-1, with 7 bases aligning to TRBD1. Trimming took 3 bases from V and 1 from J; bases not matched to a gene: 2. The CDR3 consists of 13 residues. Germline CDR1 is SQVTM and CDR2 is ANQGSEA. The CDR3 protein is CSVDSGGNTEAFF. CDR3 bases: TGCAGCGTTGATTCAGGGGGGAACACTGAAGCTTTCTTT.

V usage is TRBV4-2 and J usage is TRBJ2-7, with 9 bases that match TRBD1. J lost 5 bases, V lost 10 bases, and 12 bases had no gene match. This CDR3 is built from 14 residues. Germline V gene sequence: CDR1 LGHNA, CDR2 YNFKEQ. The CDR3 reads CANHRDRVNNEQYF. Here the CDR3 DNA reads TGTGCCAACCACCGGGACAGGGTAAATAACGAGCAGTACTTC.

This clone occurred once. This chain connects TRBV5-1 to TRBJ1-3, with 9 bases lining up with TRBD1. Germline V gives CDR1 SGHRS, CDR2 YFSETQ. The CDR3 is 14 residues long. V was pared by 4 bases and J by 4 bases, with 3 bases of the junction left unmatched. The CDR3 DNA follows: TGCGCCAGCAGCCCCGGACAGGGGGGAAACACCATATATTTT. Its protein product is CASSPGQGGNTIYF.

A single count supports this clone. This chain uses TRBV18 with TRBJ2-7, with D unresolved. The CDR3 has 12 residues. Germline V gene sequence: CDR1 KGHSH, CDR2 LQKENI. V was clipped by 5 bases and J by 3 bases, with 8 bases between them. CDR3: CASSTDNYEQYF. For the CDR3, the DNA is TGTGCCAGCTCAACAGACAACTACGAGCAGTACTTC.

The rearrangement uses TRBV7-3 and TRBJ2-3, with 7 bases that match TRBD2. The CDR3 length is 17 residues. The germline V gene has CDR1 SGHTA and CDR2 FQGTGA. After removal of 2 bases from V and 1 base from J, the junction contained 9 bases not matched to a gene. The CDR3 DNA follows: TGTGCCAGCAGCTTAGTTCAATCACGGGGGGGCACAGATACGCAGTATTTT. Amino acids: CASSLVQSRGGTDTQYF.

This rearrangement joins TRBV5-8 to TRBJ2-6, with TRBD2 matching over 8 bases. This CDR3 has 18 amino acids. The V gene's germline CDR1 is SGHTS and CDR2 YDEGEE. The V gene end was trimmed by 4 bases and the J gene end by 0 bases; junction bases not matched to a gene: 9. This CDR3 is CASSPPLAVLSGANVLTF. The DNA of the CDR3 is TGTGCCAGCAGCCCCCCACTAGCGGTTCTCTCTGGGGCCAACGTCCTGACTTTC.

The chain uses TRBV15 and TRBJ2-1, with 10 positions matching TRBD2. J was trimmed by 4 bases and V by 3 bases; bases with no gene match: 15. This CDR3 is 19 amino acids long. Germline CDR1 and CDR2: LNHNV and YYDKDF (reference sequence). The CDR3 nucleotides are TGTGCCACCAGCAGTGGAGAGACCCTAGCGGGAGAGGGTTACAATGAGCAGTTCTTC. Its translation is CATSSGETLAGEGYNEQFF.

The chain links TRBV4-3 to TRBJ2-5; no reliable D call. The V end lost 1 base, the J end lost 5 bases, and 17 bases lay between the germline ends. The CDR3 is 16 residues long. CDR1 is LGHNA, CDR2 YSLEER, per germline. CDR3 region: CASSQATGISQETQYF. CDR3 DNA: TGCGCCAGCAGCCAAGCGACCGGCATTAGCCAGGAGACCCAGTACTTC.

This sequence joins TRBV6-6 and TRBJ1-5; no clear D. CDR3 length equals 16 residues. Germline V lookup: CDR1 MNHNY, CDR2 SVGAGI (reference sequence). Deletions cut 4 bases from V and 2 bases from J, with 15 bases between. The CDR3 protein is CASSSPVGEGNQPQHF. CDR3 nucleotide sequence: TGTGCCAGCAGTTCCCCGGTCGGGGAAGGCAATCAGCCCCAGCATTTT.

J is TRBJ2-3 and V is TRBV9; D possibly corresponds to TRBD1 (5 bases). CDR1 and CDR2 from the germline V gene are SGDLS and YYNGEE. CDR3 length: 13 residues. Deletions cut 4 bases from V and 4 bases from J, with 10 bases between. CDR3: CASSPDTSDTQYF. In DNA form, the CDR3 reads TGTGCCAGCAGCCCGGACACCTCAGATACGCAGTATTTT. The whole variable domain, filled in from reference TRBV9 and TRBJ2-3, reads DSGVTQTPKHLITATGQRVTLRCSPRSGDLSVYWYQQSLDQGLQFLIQYYNGEERAKGNILERFSAQQFPDLHSELNLSSLELGDSALYFCASSPDTSDTQYFGPGTRLTVL.

V and J are TRBV5-3 and TRBJ1-4; TRBD1 matches 9 bases. Being an ORF, TRBV5-3 has a function that is uncertain. This CDR3 has 16 residues. Trimming took 3 bases from V and 6 from J; bases not matched to a gene: 9. The DNA for the CDR3 is TGTGCCAGAAGCTCACACAGGGGGCGTAGGGATGAAAAACTGTTTTTT. Translation gives CARSSHRGRRDEKLFF.

V is TRBV6-5 and J is TRBJ2-7; D might be TRBD2 (5 bases). CDR1 and CDR2 (germline): MNHEY, SVGAGI. The germline V and J ends were trimmed by 6 bases and 3 bases, with 18 bases remaining between them. The CDR3 loop spans 15 amino acids. The CDR3 loop reads CASSLAGGTNYEQYF. For the CDR3, the DNA is TGTGCCAGCAGCCTAGCCGGAGGCACAAACTACGAGCAGTACTTC.

This chain uses TRBV29-1 with TRBJ1-1; 7 nucleotides line up with TRBD1. Germline V lookup: CDR1 SQVTM, CDR2 ANQGSEA. The J segment lost 0 bases and the V segment lost 0 bases, leaving 13 bases of the junction unmatched. The CDR3 is 18 amino acids. CDR3 DNA: TGCAGCGTTGAAGAGATAAGGACAGGAGTCTCCATGAACACTGAAGCTTTCTTT. It specifies CSVEEIRTGVSMNTEAFF.

The genes are TRBV2 and TRBJ1-6, with 8 bases lining up with TRBD1. The CDR3 has 15 residues. The germline V gene has CDR1 SNHLY and CDR2 FYNNEI. Losses at the gene ends were 10 bases for V and 1 base for J; bases not matched to a gene: 6. CDR3 residues: CATAQGESYNSPLHF. The CDR3 bases are TGTGCCACAGCACAGGGGGAGTCCTATAATTCACCCCTCCACTTT.

The gene calls are TRBV27 and TRBJ1-5, with unresolved D. The V end lost 0 bases, the J end lost 3 bases, and 3 bases lay between the germline ends. CDR1 MNHEY and CDR2 SMNVEV come from the germline V gene (reference sequence). CDR3 length: 13 amino acids. Here the CDR3 DNA reads TGTGCCAGCAGTTTATCCTACAATCAGCCCCAGCATTTT. Protein sequence: CASSLSYNQPQHF.

The CDR3 loop reads CASSLTPGTEAFF. CDR3 coding DNA: TGTGCCAGCAGCTTAACCCCGGGGACTGAAGCTTTCTTT. The V gene is TRBV7-3, the J gene TRBJ1-1; D is unclear. V lost 0 bases to trimming and J lost 5 bases, with 7 bases between them. Germline V CDR1 and CDR2: SGHTA, FQGTGA. This CDR3 has 13 residues.

The J gene is TRBJ1-4, the V gene TRBV4-3; D unclear. V lost 1 base, J lost 7 bases, and 13 bases lay in between. In germline, CDR1 is LGHNA, CDR2 YSLEER. The CDR3 loop spans 15 amino acids. The CDR3: CASSQGPLRGEKLFF. DNA of the CDR3: TGCGCCAGCAGCCAAGGGCCCCTACGAGGTGAAAAACTGTTTTTT.

The chain carries TRBV2 and TRBJ2-7, with D uncertain. In germline, CDR1 is SNHLY, CDR2 FYNNEI. The V and J ends lost 6 bases and 0 bases respectively, with 9 bases between them. The CDR3 extends over 13 amino acids. This chain's CDR3 is CASRDSGSYEQYF. CDR3 nucleotide sequence: TGTGCCAGCAGGGATTCAGGCTCCTACGAGCAGTACTTC.